This TCR beta chain is from a study of T cell responses to AZD1222 COVID-19 vaccine. The CDR3 contains 14 residues. The germline V gene encodes CDR1 SGHNT and CDR2 YYREEE (reference sequence). The germline V and J ends were trimmed by 4 bases and 5 bases, with 10 bases remaining between them. Using immunoSEQ multiplex PCR, the repertoire was profiled, and TCRdb retains in-frame clones only, with some absent. The data hold 120,000 to 150,000 clones, with over 75% observed a single time. Study observations and caveats: When two AZD1222 doses had been given, Spike-specific TCR breadth and depth rose. The study identified only six AZD1222 recipients as seropositive at baseline.

Concerning this clone itself: The antigen is unknown.

This receptor was obtained from an adult who received the MenACWY meningococcal vaccine as a control. The sample here was peripheral blood, taken 28 days after the second dose of the MenACWY control vaccine. This chain joins TRBV5-4 and TRBJ1-6; possible D gene TRBD1, 6 bases. CDR3 amino acids: CASSPAGDNSPLHF. DNA of the CDR3: TGTGCCAGCAGCCCGGCAGGGGATAATTCACCCCTCCACTTT.